Described below is a single TCR beta chain sequence and its context. The same CDR3 is also encoded by other DNA sequences in this sample. The data stem from a study of T cell responses to AZD1222 COVID-19 vaccine. Only in-frame clones appear in the TCRdb table, and some are missing; sequencing was by immunoSEQ multiplex PCR. The profile shows about 140,000 clones, around nine tenths of them singletons. This CDR3 region has 13 residues. V lost 3 bases to trimming and J lost 2 bases, with 6 bases between them. CDR1 SGDLS and CDR2 YYNGEE come from the germline V gene. This receptor was obtained from an adult who received the AZD1222 COVID-19 vaccine. The rearrangement uses TRBV9 and TRBJ2-1; a possible D gene is TRBD2 (5 bases). The source material was peripheral blood, sampled 28 days after the second AZD1222 dose. The CDR3 nucleotides are TGTGCCAGCAGCGGGACTCCCTACAATGAGCAGTTCTTC. This translates into CASSGTPYNEQFF. Full variable domain (remainder filled in from reference TRBV9 and TRBJ2-1): DSGVTQTPKHLITATGQRVTLRCSPRSGDLSVYWYQQSLDQGLQFLIQYYNGEERAKGNILERFSAQQFPDLHSELNLSSLELGDSALYFCASSGTPYNEQFFGPGTRLTVL.